The next 14 T cell receptor beta chains were all read from a single sample in a study of shared clonotypes between healthy human individuals. Clones were sequenced by immunoSEQ multiplex PCR, and TCRdb holds only the in-frame ones, with some missing. The sample carries 450,000 to 500,000 clones, roughly 80% recorded once. Sequencing input: PBMCs. These receptors were obtained from a woman aged 40 to 50 in good health. Some clones in this sample may be carry-over from other donors' samples.

The chain joins TRBV5-4 to TRBJ1-1; D is uncertain. The germline V gene has CDR1 SGHNT and CDR2 YYREEE (reference sequence). This CDR3 is 15 amino acids long. Trimming took off 0 bases at V and 4 bases at J, with 13 bases between the two ends. The CDR3 DNA is TGTGCCAGCAGCTTGGAGGCAGGAGGGAGCACTGAAGCTTTCTTT. It encodes CASSLEAGGSTEAFF.

The rearrangement joins TRBV30 to TRBJ1-2, with TRBD1 as a possible D gene (5 bases). The CDR3 totals 12 residues. Trimming took off 5 bases at V and 5 bases at J, with 12 bases between the two ends. Germline V gene lookup returns CDR1 GTSNPN and CDR2 SVGIG (reference sequence). CDR3 sequence: CAWGTGGYGYTF. The CDR3 coding sequence is TGTGCCTGGGGGACTGGGGGGTATGGCTACACCTTC.

V usage is TRBV7-9 and J usage is TRBJ1-1; unclear D gene. Trimming cost V 4 bases and J 3 bases, with 9 bases left between them. Germline CDR1 reads SEHNR; CDR2 reads FQNEAQ (reference sequence). This CDR3 region has 13 residues. The CDR3 here is CASSSRRDTEAFF. The CDR3, as DNA: TGTGCCAGCAGCTCCCGGCGGGACACTGAAGCTTTCTTT.

This chain uses TRBV19 with TRBJ2-1; TRBD2 matches at 11 bases. The CDR3 spans 15 residues. CDR1 is LNHDA and CDR2 is SQIVND in the germline V gene (reference sequence). V gave up 5 bases and J gave up 6 bases; unmatched junction bases: 6. In DNA form, the CDR3 reads TGTGCCAGTAGTGTCCCTAGCGGGAGGCCCAATGAGCAGTTCTTC. As protein: CASSVPSGRPNEQFF.

This clone was found a few times. In DNA form, the CDR3 reads TGTGCCAGCAGCGAGCAGGGGTCCTACTATGGCTACACCTTC. This codes for CASSEQGSYYGYTF. The rearrangement joins TRBV7-8 to TRBJ1-2, with a tentative D call TRBD1 (6 bases). In germline, CDR1 is SGHVS, CDR2 FQNEAQ. The CDR3 is 14 residues long. Trimming stripped 5 bases from V and 3 bases from J, with 13 bases between.

The chain has TRBV5-1 and TRBJ1-4; tentatively, D is TRBD1 (6 bases). This CDR3 is built from 15 residues. Trimming cost V 1 base and J 6 bases, with 13 bases left between them. The germline V gene encodes CDR1 SGHRS and CDR2 YFSETQ. The CDR3 here is CASSLSGTRDEKLFF. Written as DNA, the CDR3 is TGCGCCAGCAGCTTGTCGGGGACAAGAGATGAAAAACTGTTTTTT.

This clone was recorded only once. A read error may be the cause here, since a much bigger clone is one base away. The chain employs TRBV9 and TRBJ2-1; 7 bases fit TRBD2. Germline V gives CDR1 SGDLS, CDR2 YYNGEE. The CDR3 is 18 amino acids. CDR3 in amino acids: CASSPGGIPGGRSAEQLF. The CDR3, as DNA: TGTGCCAGCAGCCCTGGAGGCATCCCGGGAGGTCGTTCAGCTGAGCAGCTCTTC.

This chain joins TRBV6-1 and TRBJ1-4; D gene unclear. The germline V gene has CDR1 MNHNS and CDR2 SASEGT. This CDR3 is 14 amino acids long. The germline V and J ends were trimmed by 6 bases and 5 bases, with 13 bases remaining between them. The CDR3 sequence: CASSRLGWNEKLFF. CDR3 nucleotides: TGTGCCAGCAGCAGGCTGGGGTGGAATGAAAAACTGTTTTTT.

The chain uses TRBV28 and TRBJ2-2, with unresolved D. The germline V gene encodes CDR1 MDHEN and CDR2 SYDVKM. CDR3 length equals 15 residues. V was trimmed by 5 bases and J by 4 bases, leaving 14 bases between them. The DNA of the CDR3 is TGTGCCAGCAGTACTCTGATGGGGTTCACCGGGGAGCTGTTTTTT. Encoded protein: CASSTLMGFTGELFF.

The chain recombines TRBV28 with TRBJ2-3; perhaps TRBD2 as D (5 bases). Germline V lookup: CDR1 MDHEN, CDR2 SYDVKM. V lost 1 base to trimming and J lost 0 bases, with 8 bases between them. CDR3 length equals 15 residues. CDR3 amino acids: CASSLYTGSTDTQYF. CDR3 DNA sequence: TGTGCCAGCAGTTTATATACGGGGAGCACAGATACGCAGTATTTT.

The chain is built from TRBV28 and TRBJ1-3; a weak D match, TRBD1 (5 bases). V gave up 7 bases and J gave up 1 base, with 14 bases separating them. CDR1 is MDHEN, CDR2 SYDVKM, per germline. The CDR3 has 15 residues. Written as DNA, the CDR3 is TGTGCCAGCATCGGACCCAGGGCGTCTGGAAACACCATATATTTT. Translation: CASIGPRASGNTIYF.

The chain couples TRBV30 to TRBJ2-7; D perhaps matches TRBD2 (5 bases). CDR1 and CDR2 from the germline V gene are GTSNPN and SVGIG (reference sequence). This CDR3 region has 13 residues. The V and J ends lost 5 bases and 1 base respectively, with 12 bases between them. The CDR3 sequence is CAWGSGLSYEQYF. CDR3 bases: TGTGCCTGGGGGAGTGGATTATCCTACGAGCAGTACTTC.

With respect to this clone: A far larger clone is a single base away, which makes a read error likely. The sample contains more than one DNA sequence encoding this CDR3. The CDR3 reads CAWSVSLSETQYF. The DNA of the CDR3 is TGTGCCTGGAGTGTATCCCTAAGCGAGACCCAGTACTTC. The chain links TRBV30 to TRBJ2-5, with D unresolved. Deletions cut 0 bases from V and 5 bases from J, with 10 bases between. Germline V CDR1 and CDR2: GTSNPN, SVGIG (reference sequence). The CDR3 runs to 13 residues.

Note on this clone: A far bigger clonotype differs at one base, so this is likely a read error. The chain carries TRBV28 and TRBJ1-4; D unclear. The CDR3 extends over 11 amino acids. The V end was cut by 6 bases, the J end by 5 bases, with 4 bases between. Germline loops: CDR1 MDHEN, CDR2 SYDVKM. DNA of the CDR3: TGTGCCAGCAGGATAAATGAAAAACTGTTTTTT. Amino acid sequence: CASRINEKLFF.